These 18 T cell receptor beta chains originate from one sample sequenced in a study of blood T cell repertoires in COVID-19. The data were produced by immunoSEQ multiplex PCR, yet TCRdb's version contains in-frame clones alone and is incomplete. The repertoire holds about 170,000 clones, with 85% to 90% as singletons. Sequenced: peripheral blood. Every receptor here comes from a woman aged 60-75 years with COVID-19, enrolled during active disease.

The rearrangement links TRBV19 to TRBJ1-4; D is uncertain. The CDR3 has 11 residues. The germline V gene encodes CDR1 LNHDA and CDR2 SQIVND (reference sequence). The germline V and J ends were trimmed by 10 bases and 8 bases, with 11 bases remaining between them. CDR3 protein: CATPREEKLFF. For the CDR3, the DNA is TGTGCCACCCCAAGAGAGGAAAAACTGTTTTTT.

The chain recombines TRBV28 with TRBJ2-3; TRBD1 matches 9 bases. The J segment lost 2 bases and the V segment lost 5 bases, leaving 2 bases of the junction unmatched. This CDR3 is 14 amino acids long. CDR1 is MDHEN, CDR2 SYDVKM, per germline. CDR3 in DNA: TGTGCCAGCAGTCACAGGGGGCTCACAGATACGCAGTATTTT. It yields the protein CASSHRGLTDTQYF.

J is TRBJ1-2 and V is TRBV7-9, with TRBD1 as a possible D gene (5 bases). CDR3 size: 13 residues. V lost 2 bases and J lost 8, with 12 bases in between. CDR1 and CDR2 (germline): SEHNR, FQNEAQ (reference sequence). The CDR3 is CASSLYQGGGYTF. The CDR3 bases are TGTGCCAGCAGCTTATATCAGGGTGGAGGCTACACCTTC.

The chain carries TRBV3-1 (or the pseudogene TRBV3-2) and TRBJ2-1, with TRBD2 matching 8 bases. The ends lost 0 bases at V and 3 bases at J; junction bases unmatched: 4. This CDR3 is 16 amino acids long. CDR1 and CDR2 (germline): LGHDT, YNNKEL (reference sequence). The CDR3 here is CASSQDDLAGYNEQFF. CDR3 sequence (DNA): TGTGCCAGCAGCCAAGATGACCTAGCGGGCTACAATGAGCAGTTCTTC.

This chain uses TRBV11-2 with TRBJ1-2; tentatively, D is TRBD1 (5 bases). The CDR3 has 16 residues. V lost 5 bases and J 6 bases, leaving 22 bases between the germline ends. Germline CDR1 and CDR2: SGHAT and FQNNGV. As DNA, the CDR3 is TGTGCCAGCAGCCGTGAGCTGGGGAGGGGACGCCATGGCTACACCTTC. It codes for CASSRELGRGRHGYTF.

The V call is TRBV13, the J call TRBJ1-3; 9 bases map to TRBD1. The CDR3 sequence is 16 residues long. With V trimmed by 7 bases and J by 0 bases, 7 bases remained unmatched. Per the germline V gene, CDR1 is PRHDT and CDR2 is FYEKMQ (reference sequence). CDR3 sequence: CASNNRGHSSGNTIYF. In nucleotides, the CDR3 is TGTGCCAGCAATAACAGGGGGCATAGCTCTGGAAACACCATATATTTT.

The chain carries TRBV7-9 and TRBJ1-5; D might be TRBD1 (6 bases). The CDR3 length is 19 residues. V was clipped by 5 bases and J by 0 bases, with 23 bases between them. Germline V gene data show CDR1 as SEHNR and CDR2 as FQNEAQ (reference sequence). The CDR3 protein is CASSSPRGASYYSNQPQHF. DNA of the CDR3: TGTGCCAGCAGCAGCCCCCGGGGGGCGTCCTACTATAGCAATCAGCCCCAGCATTTT.

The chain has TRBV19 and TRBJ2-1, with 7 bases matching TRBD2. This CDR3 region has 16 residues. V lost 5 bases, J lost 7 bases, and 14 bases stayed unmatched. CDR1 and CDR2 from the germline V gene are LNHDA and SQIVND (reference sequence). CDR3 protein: CASSPTPLAPKNEQFF. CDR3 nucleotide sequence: TGTGCCAGTAGTCCAACCCCACTAGCGCCTAAAAATGAGCAGTTCTTC.

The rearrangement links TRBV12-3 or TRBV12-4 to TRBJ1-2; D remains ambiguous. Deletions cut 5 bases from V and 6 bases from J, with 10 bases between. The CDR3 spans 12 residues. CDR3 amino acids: CASSRSRDGYTF. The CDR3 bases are TGTGCCAGCAGTCGCAGCCGGGATGGCTACACCTTC.

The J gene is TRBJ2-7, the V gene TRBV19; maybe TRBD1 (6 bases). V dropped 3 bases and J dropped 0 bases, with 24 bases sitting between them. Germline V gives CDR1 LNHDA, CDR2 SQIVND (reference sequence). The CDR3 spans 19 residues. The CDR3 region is CASSIVHDYSSDSSYEQYF. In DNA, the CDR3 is TGTGCCAGTAGTATTGTCCACGATTATTCCTCGGACAGCTCCTACGAGCAGTACTTC.

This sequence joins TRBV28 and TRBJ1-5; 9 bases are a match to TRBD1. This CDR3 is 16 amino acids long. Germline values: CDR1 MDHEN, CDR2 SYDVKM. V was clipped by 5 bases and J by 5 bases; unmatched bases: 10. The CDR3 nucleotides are TGTGCCAGCAGTACCGGGACAGGGACCCGAGATCAGCCCCAGCATTTT. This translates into CASSTGTGTRDQPQHF.

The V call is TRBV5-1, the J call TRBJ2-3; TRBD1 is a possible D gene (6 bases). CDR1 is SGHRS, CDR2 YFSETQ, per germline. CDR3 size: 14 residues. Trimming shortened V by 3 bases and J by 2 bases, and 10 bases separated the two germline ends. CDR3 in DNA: TGCGCCAGCAGCTGGGGGCGGGCCACAGATACGCAGTATTTT. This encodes CASSWGRATDTQYF.

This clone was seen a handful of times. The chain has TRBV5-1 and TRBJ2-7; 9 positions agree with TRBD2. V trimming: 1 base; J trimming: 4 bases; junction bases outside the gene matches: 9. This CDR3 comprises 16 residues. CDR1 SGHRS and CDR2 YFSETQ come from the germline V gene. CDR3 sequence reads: CASSLLASGINYEQYF. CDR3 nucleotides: TGCGCCAGCAGCTTGTTGGCTAGCGGGATTAATTACGAGCAGTACTTC. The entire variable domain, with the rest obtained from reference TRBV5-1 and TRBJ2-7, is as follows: KAGVTQTPRYLIKTRGQQVTLSCSPISGHRSVSWYQQTPGQGLQFLFEYFSETQRNKGNFPGRFSGRQFSNSRSEMNVSTLELGDSALYLCASSLLASGINYEQYFGPGTRLTVT.

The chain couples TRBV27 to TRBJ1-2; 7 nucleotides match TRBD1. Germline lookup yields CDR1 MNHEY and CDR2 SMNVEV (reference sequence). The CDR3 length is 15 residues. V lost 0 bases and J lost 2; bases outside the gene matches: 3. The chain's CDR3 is CASSLSQTGNYGYTF. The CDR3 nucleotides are TGTGCCAGCAGTTTATCCCAGACAGGGAACTATGGCTACACCTTC.

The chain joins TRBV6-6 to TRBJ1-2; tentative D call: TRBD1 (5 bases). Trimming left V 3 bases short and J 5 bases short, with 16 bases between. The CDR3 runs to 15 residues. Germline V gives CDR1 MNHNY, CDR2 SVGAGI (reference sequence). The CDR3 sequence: CASSYSVGENYGYTF. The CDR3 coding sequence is TGTGCCAGCAGTTATTCGGTAGGGGAAAATTATGGCTACACCTTC.

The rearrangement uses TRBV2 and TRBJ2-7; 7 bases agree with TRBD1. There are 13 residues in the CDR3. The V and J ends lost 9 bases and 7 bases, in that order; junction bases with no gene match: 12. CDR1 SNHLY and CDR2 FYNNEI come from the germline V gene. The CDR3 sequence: CASTSYQGDEQYF. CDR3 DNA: TGTGCCAGTACCTCTTATCAGGGGGATGAGCAGTACTTC.

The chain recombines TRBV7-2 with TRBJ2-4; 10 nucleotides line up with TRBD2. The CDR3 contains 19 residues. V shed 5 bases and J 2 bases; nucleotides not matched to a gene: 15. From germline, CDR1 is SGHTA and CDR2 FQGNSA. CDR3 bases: TGTGCCAGCAGCCCCCACTTAGCGGGAGGAGGGATAACCAAAAACATTCAGTACTTC. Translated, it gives CASSPHLAGGGITKNIQYF.

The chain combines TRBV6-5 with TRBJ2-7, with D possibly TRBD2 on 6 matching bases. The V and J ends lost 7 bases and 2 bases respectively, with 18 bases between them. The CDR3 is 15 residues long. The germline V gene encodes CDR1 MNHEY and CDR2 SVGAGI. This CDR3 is CASKLTGAGTYEQYF. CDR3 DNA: TGTGCCAGCAAACTGACTGGAGCGGGTACCTACGAGCAGTACTTC.